This T cell receptor beta chain emerged from a study of chemoradiotherapy in HPV16-positive cancers. This clone was seen a single time. Germline V gene data show CDR1 as LNHDA and CDR2 as SQIVND (reference sequence). The ends were cut back, 3 bases at V and 5 bases at J, with 4 bases in the middle. There are 11 residues in the CDR3. Libraries were prepared by immunoSEQ multiplex PCR; TCRdb keeps only in-frame clonotypes and omits some of them. Found here are roughly 4,600 clones, around 85% of them singletons; the top ten hold approximately 8.4%. The sequencing used tumor tissue, collected from a patient who underwent chemoradiotherapy. The chain links TRBV19 to TRBJ1-1; D is undetermined. The TCR sequence derives from a human donor with HPV-associated anogenital cancer. The CDR3: CASSMGTEAFF. The CDR3 DNA follows: TGTGCCAGTAGTATGGGGACTGAAGCTTTCTTT.